This section outlines one T cell receptor (beta chain) sequence together with its context. The data belong to a study of blood T cell repertoires in COVID-19. Across the whole study: Samples taken during acute and convalescent COVID-19 were collected in the United States, Italy and Spain. PBMCs, B-cell-depleted T cells, or T cells provided the cDNA or gDNA that made up the material.

Germline CDR1 SGHVS, CDR2 FQNEAQ. The CDR3 length is 15 residues. V dropped 4 bases and J dropped 4 bases, with 16 bases sitting between them. Per the original data handling: Estimates of nucleated cell counts were drawn from the amplification of reference gene primers. TCRdb's table, derived via immunoSEQ multiplex PCR, lists solely in-frame clones and lacks some. The D gene and trimming were derived from the DNA, and the V and J assignments and clone size from that table. The sample gives about 300,000 clones, over 75% of which show up once; about 10% is in the top ten. Material for sequencing was PBMCs or T cells enriched from blood (not recorded which). The chain is built from TRBV7-8 and TRBJ1-1; no definite D call. The receptor was isolated from a woman younger than 35 who had recovered from COVID-19. CDR3 in DNA: TGTGCCAGCAGCTCCCCAGAAGGGCGGGGCACTGAAGCTTTCTTT. The encoded protein is CASSSPEGRGTEAFF. The full variable domain, its missing parts supplied by reference TRBV7-8 and TRBJ1-1, is GAGVSQSPRYKVAKRGQDVALRCDPISGHVSLFWYQQALGQGPEFLTYFQNEAQLDKSGLPSDRFFAERPEGSVSTLKIQRTQQEDSAVYLCASSSPEGRGTEAFFGQGTRLTVV.